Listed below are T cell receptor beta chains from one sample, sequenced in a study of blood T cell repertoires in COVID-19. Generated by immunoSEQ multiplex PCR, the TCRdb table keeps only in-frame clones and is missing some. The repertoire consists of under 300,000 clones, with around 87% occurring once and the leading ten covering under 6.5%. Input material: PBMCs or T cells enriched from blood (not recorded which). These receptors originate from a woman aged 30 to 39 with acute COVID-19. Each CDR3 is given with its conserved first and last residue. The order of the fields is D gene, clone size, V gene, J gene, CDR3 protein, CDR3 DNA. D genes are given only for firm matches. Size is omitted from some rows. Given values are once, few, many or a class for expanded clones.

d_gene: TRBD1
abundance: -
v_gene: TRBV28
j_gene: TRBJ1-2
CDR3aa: CASSSPQGQGSYGYTF
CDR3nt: TGTGCCAGCAGTTCCCCCCAGGGACAGGGCAGCTATGGCTACACCTTC

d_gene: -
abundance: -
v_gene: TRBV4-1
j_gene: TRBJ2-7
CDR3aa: CASSQRFAGINEQYF
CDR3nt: TGCGCCAGCAGCCAAAGGTTCGCAGGGATCAACGAGCAGTACTTC

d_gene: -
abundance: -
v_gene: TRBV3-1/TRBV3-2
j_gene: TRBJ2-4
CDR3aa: CASSQAQGSIQYF
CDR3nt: TGTGCCAGCAGCCAAGCTCAGGGAAGCATTCAGTACTTC

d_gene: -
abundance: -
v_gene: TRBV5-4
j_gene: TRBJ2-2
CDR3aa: CASSFQDFGELFF
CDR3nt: TGTGCCAGCAGCTTCCAGGATTTTGGGGAGCTGTTTTTT

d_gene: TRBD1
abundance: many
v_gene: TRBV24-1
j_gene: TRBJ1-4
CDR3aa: CATISGTGYEKLFF
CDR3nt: TGTGCCACCATCTCCGGGACAGGTTACGAAAAACTGTTTTTT

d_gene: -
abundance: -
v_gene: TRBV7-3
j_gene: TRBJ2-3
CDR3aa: CASSPRGDTQYF
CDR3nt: TGTGCCAGCAGCCCTAGGGGAGATACGCAGTATTTT

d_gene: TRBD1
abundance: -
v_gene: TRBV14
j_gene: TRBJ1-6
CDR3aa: CASSQGQGAISPLHF
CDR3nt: TGTGCCAGCAGCCAAGGACAGGGGGCGATTTCACCCCTCCACTTT

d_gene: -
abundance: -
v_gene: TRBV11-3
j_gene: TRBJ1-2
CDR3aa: CASSLDQGKGGYTF
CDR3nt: TGTGCCAGCAGCTTAGATCAGGGTAAAGGTGGCTACACCTTC

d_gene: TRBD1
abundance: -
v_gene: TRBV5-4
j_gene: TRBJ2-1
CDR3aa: CASSLQGNEQFF
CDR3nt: TGTGCCAGCAGCTTACAGGGGAATGAGCAGTTCTTC

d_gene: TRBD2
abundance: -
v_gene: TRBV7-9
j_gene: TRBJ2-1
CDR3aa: CASSLSGRSRDEQFF
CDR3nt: TGTGCCAGCAGCTTAAGCGGGAGGTCCCGCGATGAGCAGTTCTTC

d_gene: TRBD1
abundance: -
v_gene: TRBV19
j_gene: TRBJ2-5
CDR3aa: CASSRQGARETQYF
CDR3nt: TGTGCCAGTAGTAGACAGGGGGCCCGGGAGACCCAGTACTTC

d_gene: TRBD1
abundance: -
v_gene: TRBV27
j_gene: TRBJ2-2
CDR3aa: CASGDRLPRELFF
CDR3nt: TGTGCCAGTGGGGACAGACTTCCCCGGGAGCTGTTTTTT

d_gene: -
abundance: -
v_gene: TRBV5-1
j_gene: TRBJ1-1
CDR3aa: CASSLEGPGITEAFF
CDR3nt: TGCGCCAGCAGCTTGGAGGGGCCAGGGATCACTGAAGCTTTCTTT

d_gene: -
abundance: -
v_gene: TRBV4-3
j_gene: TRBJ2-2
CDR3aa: CASSQDSWRGNTGELFF
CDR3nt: TGCGCCAGCAGCCAAGATAGCTGGCGGGGGAACACCGGGGAGCTGTTTTTT

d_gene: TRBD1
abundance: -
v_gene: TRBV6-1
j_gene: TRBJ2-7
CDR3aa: CASSAENQGTGVFGEQYF
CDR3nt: TGTGCCAGCAGTGCCGAAAACCAGGGGACAGGAGTATTTGGCGAGCAGTACTTC

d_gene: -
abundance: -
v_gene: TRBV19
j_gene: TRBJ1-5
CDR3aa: CASSPSYSNQPQHF
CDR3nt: TGTGCCAGTAGTCCGAGCTATAGCAATCAGCCCCAGCATTTT

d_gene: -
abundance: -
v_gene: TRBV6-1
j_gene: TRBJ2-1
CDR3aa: CASSDSFYNEQFF
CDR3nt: TGTGCCAGCAGTGATTCCTTCTACAATGAGCAGTTCTTC

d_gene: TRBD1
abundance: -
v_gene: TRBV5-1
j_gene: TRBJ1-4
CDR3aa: CASSAGTGEEKLFF
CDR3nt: TGCGCCAGCAGCGCAGGGACAGGGGAAGAAAAACTGTTTTTT

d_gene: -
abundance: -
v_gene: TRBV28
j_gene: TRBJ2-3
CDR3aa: CASSFSGTDTQYF
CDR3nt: TGTGCCAGCAGTTTTTCCGGCACAGATACGCAGTATTTT

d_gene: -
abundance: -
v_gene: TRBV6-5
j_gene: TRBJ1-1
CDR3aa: CASAAQGGAPFF
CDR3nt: TGTGCCAGCGCAGCCCAGGGCGGCGCACCTTTCTTT

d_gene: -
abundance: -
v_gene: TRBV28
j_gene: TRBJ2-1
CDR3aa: CASSLRLILYNEQFF
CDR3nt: TGTGCCAGCAGTTTAAGACTCATCCTCTACAATGAGCAGTTCTTC

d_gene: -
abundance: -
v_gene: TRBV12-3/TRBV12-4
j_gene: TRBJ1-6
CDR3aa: CASSFTRGLGVHF
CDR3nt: TGTGCCAGCAGTTTTACCAGGGGTCTGGGGGTCCACTTT

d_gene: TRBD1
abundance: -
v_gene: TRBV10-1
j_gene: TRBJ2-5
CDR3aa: CASLLQGGETQYF
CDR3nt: TGCGCCAGCTTATTACAGGGGGGAGAGACCCAGTACTTC

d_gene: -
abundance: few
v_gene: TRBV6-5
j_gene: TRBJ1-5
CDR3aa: CASRGDRLTHQPQHF
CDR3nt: TGTGCCAGCAGGGGAGACAGGCTGACCCACCAGCCCCAGCATTTT

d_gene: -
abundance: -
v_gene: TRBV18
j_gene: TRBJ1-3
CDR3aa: CASSPVTGANGNTIYF
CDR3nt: TGTGCCAGCTCACCTGTAACAGGAGCAAACGGAAACACCATATATTTT

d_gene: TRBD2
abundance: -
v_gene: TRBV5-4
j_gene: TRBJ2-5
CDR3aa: CANSRSGSLETQYF
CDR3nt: TGTGCCAACTCCCGTAGCGGGAGCCTGGAGACCCAGTACTTC

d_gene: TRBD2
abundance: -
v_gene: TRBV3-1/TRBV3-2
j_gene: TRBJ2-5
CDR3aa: CASSPGTNLFQETQYF
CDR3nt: TGTGCCAGCAGCCCCGGGACTAACCTGTTTCAAGAGACCCAGTACTTC

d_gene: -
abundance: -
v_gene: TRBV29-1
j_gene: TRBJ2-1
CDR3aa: CSVERLEDEQFF
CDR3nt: TGCAGCGTTGAGAGACTGGAGGATGAGCAGTTCTTC

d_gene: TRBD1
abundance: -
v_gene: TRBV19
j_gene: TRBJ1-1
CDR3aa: CASGTGTEAFF
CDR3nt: TGTGCCAGTGGGACAGGCACTGAAGCTTTCTTT

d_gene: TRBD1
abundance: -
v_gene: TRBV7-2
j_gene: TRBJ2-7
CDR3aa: CASSVGPGTGNEQYF
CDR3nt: TGTGCCAGCAGCGTAGGCCCGGGGACAGGCAACGAGCAGTACTTC

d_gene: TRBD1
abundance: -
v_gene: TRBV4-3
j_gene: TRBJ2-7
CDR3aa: CASSPTGSSYEQYF
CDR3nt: TGCGCCAGCAGCCCGACAGGGAGTTCCTACGAGCAGTACTTC

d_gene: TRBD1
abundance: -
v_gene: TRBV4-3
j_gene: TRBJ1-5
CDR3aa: CASSQGTGGNQPQHF
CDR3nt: TGCGCCAGCAGCCAAGGGACAGGGGGGAATCAGCCCCAGCATTTT